The rows below give T cell receptor beta chains drawn from one sample of a study of T-cell reconstitution after alpha-beta-depleted transplantation in children. TCRdb reprocessed the PCR reads via MiXCR and lists one record per CDR3 protein. The sample shows about 300,000 distinct CDR3 sequences, around 10% of them seen only once. The sequenced sample was PBMCs, obtained before TCRalphabeta/CD19-depleted stem cell transplant. The receptors were sampled from a boy in the first two years of life with acute myeloid leukemia, due to receive a stem cell transplant. Both conserved end residues are part of each CDR3. D genes are given only for firm matches.

d_call: -; j_call: TRBJ1-2; v_call: TRBV2; cdr3_aa: CASSAQGLYGYTF
d_call: -; j_call: TRBJ2-1; v_call: TRBV4-3; cdr3_aa: CASSQDNPAGYNEQFF
d_call: TRBD2; j_call: TRBJ2-1; v_call: TRBV27; cdr3_aa: CASSSGSPYNEQFF
d_call: TRBD1; j_call: TRBJ2-2; v_call: TRBV14; cdr3_aa: CASSQDRGTGPRTGELFF
d_call: TRBD2; j_call: TRBJ2-5; v_call: TRBV5-1; cdr3_aa: CASSFSSGGPRETQYF
d_call: -; j_call: TRBJ2-3; v_call: TRBV5-4; cdr3_aa: CASSLAGPHTDTQYF
d_call: -; j_call: TRBJ2-2; v_call: TRBV25-1; cdr3_aa: CASSGGVTGELFF
d_call: -; j_call: TRBJ1-6; v_call: TRBV14; cdr3_aa: CASSQSLENSPLHF
d_call: -; j_call: TRBJ1-6; v_call: TRBV20-1; cdr3_aa: CSARDRQGGTSPLHF
d_call: -; j_call: TRBJ1-2; v_call: TRBV20-1; cdr3_aa: CSARDRGHNYGYTF
d_call: -; j_call: TRBJ1-3; v_call: TRBV6-2/TRBV6-3; cdr3_aa: CASSYSISVDSHLSGNTIYF
d_call: TRBD2; j_call: TRBJ2-1; v_call: TRBV6-2/TRBV6-3; cdr3_aa: CASSYIAGLTYNEQFF
d_call: TRBD1; j_call: TRBJ2-2; v_call: TRBV28; cdr3_aa: CASSLYTGDTGELFF
d_call: -; j_call: TRBJ1-1; v_call: TRBV7-6; cdr3_aa: CASSFSGDMPAFF
d_call: TRBD2; j_call: TRBJ2-3; v_call: TRBV20-1; cdr3_aa: CSPSGSGGTDTQYF
d_call: -; j_call: TRBJ1-2; v_call: TRBV5-4; cdr3_aa: CATLDVSNYGYTF
d_call: -; j_call: TRBJ2-7; v_call: TRBV18; cdr3_aa: CASSPPSGYEQYF
d_call: TRBD2; j_call: TRBJ2-3; v_call: TRBV12-3/TRBV12-4; cdr3_aa: CASTLAGGNTDTQYF
d_call: TRBD1; j_call: TRBJ2-7; v_call: TRBV7-6; cdr3_aa: CASSGDRDRVYEQYF
d_call: -; j_call: TRBJ1-1; v_call: TRBV6-1; cdr3_aa: CASTSGRSNTEAFF
d_call: -; j_call: TRBJ2-7; v_call: TRBV12-3/TRBV12-4; cdr3_aa: CASSWETGTSYEQYF
d_call: -; j_call: TRBJ1-1; v_call: TRBV12-3/TRBV12-4; cdr3_aa: CASSLGSSEAFF
d_call: -; j_call: TRBJ2-1; v_call: TRBV28; cdr3_aa: CASSFLRASHEQFF
d_call: TRBD2; j_call: TRBJ2-1; v_call: TRBV19; cdr3_aa: CASSIVTGGPSEQFF
d_call: -; j_call: TRBJ2-1; v_call: TRBV20-1; cdr3_aa: CSATWRAYGLNEQFF
d_call: TRBD1; j_call: TRBJ1-5; v_call: TRBV28; cdr3_aa: CASSSTGGSQPQHF
d_call: -; j_call: TRBJ1-4; v_call: TRBV7-2; cdr3_aa: CASSLNWRSGREKLFF
d_call: -; j_call: TRBJ2-5; v_call: TRBV12-3/TRBV12-4; cdr3_aa: CASSKTSPLGQETQYF
d_call: -; j_call: TRBJ2-2; v_call: TRBV27; cdr3_aa: CASRRGAGELFF
d_call: TRBD1; j_call: TRBJ2-1; v_call: TRBV28; cdr3_aa: CASRYQGASSYNEQFF
d_call: TRBD1; j_call: TRBJ1-1; v_call: TRBV20-1; cdr3_aa: CSARQGAITEAFF